This TCR beta chain is from a study of beta chain features in type 1 diabetes. The study's findings and limits: Type 1 diabetes patients had TCRB CDR3s that were shorter (moderately but significantly so) in all four CD4+ subsets.

All of the isolated RNA was reverse transcribed, so expressed TCRB transcripts were sequenced. Data came from immunoSEQ multiplex PCR; TCRdb stores just in-frame clones and leaves some out. Of 150,000 to 200,000 clones listed, almost 65% are singletons. In regard to this clone: The antigen remains undetermined.

J gave up 7 bases and V 5 bases, and 7 bases lay outside the gene matches. Germline CDR1 reads SEHNR; CDR2 reads FQNEAQ (reference sequence). The CDR3 consists of 15 residues. This sequence was found in a man aged 25 to 40 with type 1 diabetes. The sequencing sample was made of naive CD4+ T cells from blood. The rearrangement joins TRBV7-9 to TRBJ1-6, with 8 bases fitting TRBD1. This CDR3 reads CASSSGQGDNSPLHF. CDR3 DNA sequence: TGTGCCAGCAGCAGTGGACAGGGCGACAATTCACCCCTCCACTTT.